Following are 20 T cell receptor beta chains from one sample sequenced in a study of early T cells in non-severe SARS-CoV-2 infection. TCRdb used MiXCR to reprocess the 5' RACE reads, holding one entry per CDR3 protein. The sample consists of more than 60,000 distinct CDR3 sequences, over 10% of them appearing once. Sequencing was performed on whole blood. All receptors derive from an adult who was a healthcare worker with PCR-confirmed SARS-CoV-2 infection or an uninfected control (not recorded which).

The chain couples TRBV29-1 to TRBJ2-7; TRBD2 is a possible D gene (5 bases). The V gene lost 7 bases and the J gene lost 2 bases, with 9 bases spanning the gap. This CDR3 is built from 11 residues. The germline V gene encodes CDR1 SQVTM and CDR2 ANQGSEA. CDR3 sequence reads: CSAGETYEQYF. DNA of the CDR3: TGCAGCGCCGGGGAAACCTACGAGCAGTACTTC.

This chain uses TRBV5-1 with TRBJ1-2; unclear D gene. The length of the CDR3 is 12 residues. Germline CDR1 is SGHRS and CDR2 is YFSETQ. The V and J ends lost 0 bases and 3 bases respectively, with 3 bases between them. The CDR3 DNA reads TGCGCCAGCAGCTTGGGGGACTATGGCTACACCTTC. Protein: CASSLGDYGYTF.

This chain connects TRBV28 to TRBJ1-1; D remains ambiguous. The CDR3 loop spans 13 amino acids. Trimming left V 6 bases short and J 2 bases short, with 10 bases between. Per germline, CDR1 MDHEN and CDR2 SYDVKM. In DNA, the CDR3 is TGTGCCAGCAGCCGCCACGCAAACACTGAAGCTTTCTTT. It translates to CASSRHANTEAFF.

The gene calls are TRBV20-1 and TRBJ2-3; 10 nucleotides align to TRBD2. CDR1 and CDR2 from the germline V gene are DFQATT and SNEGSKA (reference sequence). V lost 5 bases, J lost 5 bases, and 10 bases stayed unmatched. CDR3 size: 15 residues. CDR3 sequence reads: CSASRSGREIDTQYF. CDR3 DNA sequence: TGCAGTGCTTCTAGGAGCGGGAGGGAGATAGATACGCAGTATTTT.

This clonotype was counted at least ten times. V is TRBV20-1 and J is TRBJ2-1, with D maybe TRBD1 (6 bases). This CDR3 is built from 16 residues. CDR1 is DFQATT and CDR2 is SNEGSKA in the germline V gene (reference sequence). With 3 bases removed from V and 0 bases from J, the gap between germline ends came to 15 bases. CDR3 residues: CSASVRGSGSYNEQFF. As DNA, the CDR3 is TGCAGTGCTAGTGTAAGGGGGAGCGGCTCCTACAATGAGCAGTTCTTC.

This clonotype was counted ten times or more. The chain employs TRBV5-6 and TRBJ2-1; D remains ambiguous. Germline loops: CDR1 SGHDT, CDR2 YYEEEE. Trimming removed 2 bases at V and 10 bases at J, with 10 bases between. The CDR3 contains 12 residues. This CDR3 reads CASSFGMREQFF. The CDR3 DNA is TGTGCCAGCAGCTTTGGTATGAGGGAGCAGTTCTTC.

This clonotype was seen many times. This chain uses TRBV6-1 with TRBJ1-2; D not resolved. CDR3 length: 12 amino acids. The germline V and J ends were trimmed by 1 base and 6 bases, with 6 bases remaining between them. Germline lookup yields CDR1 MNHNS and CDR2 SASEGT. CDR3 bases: TGTGCCAGCAGTGAAGTATCGAATGGCTACACCTTC. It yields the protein CASSEVSNGYTF.

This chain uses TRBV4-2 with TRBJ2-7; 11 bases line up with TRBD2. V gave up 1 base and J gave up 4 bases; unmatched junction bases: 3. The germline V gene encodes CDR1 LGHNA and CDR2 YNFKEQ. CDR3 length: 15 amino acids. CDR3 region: CASSQGTSGLYEQYF. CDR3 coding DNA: TGTGCCAGCAGCCAAGGGACTAGCGGGCTTTACGAGCAGTACTTC.

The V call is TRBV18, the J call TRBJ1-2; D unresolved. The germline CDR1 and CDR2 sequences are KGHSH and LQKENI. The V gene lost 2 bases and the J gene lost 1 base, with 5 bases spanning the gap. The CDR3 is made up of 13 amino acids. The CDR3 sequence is CASSPTDNYGYTF. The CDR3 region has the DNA TGTGCCAGCTCACCAACAGATAACTATGGCTACACCTTC.

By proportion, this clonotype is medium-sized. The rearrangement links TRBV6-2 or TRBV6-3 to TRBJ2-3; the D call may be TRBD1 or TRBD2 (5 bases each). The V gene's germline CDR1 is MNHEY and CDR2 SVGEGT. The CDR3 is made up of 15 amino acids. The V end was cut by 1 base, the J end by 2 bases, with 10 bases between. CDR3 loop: CASSYWDGYTDTQYF. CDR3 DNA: TGTGCCAGCAGTTACTGGGACGGGTACACAGATACGCAGTATTTT.

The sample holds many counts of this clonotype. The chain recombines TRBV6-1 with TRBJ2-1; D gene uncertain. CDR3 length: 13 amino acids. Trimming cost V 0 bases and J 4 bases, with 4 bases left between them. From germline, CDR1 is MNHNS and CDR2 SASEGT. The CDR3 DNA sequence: TGTGCCAGCAGTGAAGCGGAGTACAATGAGCAGTTCTTC. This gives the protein CASSEAEYNEQFF.

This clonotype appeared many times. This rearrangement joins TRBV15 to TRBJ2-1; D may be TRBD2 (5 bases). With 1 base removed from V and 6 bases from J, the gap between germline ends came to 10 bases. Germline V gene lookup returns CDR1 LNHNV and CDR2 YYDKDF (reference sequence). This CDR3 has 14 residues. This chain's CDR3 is CATSRVAEGNEQFF. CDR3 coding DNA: TGTGCCACCAGCAGAGTGGCAGAGGGCAATGAGCAGTTCTTC.

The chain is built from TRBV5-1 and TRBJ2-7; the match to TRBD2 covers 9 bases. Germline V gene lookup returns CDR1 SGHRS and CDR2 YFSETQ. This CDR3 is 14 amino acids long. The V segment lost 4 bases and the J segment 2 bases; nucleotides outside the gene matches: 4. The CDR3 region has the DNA TGCGCCAGCAGCACTAGCGGGCCAACCTACGAGCAGTACTTC. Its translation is CASSTSGPTYEQYF.

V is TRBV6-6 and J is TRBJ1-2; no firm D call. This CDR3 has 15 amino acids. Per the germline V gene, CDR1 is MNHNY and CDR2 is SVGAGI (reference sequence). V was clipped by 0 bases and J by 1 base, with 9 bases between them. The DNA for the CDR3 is TGTGCCAGCAGTTACTCGCCAGGTCTTAACTATGGCTACACCTTC. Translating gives CASSYSPGLNYGYTF.

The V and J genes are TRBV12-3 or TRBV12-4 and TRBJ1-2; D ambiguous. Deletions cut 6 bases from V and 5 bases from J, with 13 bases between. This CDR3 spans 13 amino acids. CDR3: CASRTTGLYGYTF. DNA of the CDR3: TGTGCCAGCAGGACGACGGGCCTATATGGCTACACCTTC.

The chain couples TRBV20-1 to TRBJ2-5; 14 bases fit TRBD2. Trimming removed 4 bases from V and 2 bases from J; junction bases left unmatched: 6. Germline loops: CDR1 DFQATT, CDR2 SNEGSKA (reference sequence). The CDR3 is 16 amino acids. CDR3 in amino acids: CSATRLAGGRQETQYF. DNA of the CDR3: TGCAGTGCTACGAGACTAGCGGGAGGGAGGCAAGAGACCCAGTACTTC.

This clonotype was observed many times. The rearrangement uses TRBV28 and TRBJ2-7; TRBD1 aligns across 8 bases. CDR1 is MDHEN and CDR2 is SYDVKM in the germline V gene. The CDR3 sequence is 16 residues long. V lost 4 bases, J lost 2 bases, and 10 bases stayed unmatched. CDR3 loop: CASSSTRQGPTYEQYF. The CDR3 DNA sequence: TGTGCCAGCAGTTCGACAAGACAGGGGCCCACCTACGAGCAGTACTTC.

The CDR3 is CASSLRGDRTDTQYF. In DNA form, the CDR3 reads TGTGCCAGCAGCTTAAGGGGGGATCGCACAGATACGCAGTATTTT. The chain links TRBV7-7 to TRBJ2-3; D possibly matches TRBD1 or TRBD2 (6 bases each). Germline CDR1 SSHAT, CDR2 FNYEAQ (reference sequence). Trimming removed 2 bases from V and 1 base from J, with 10 bases in between. This CDR3 has 15 residues.

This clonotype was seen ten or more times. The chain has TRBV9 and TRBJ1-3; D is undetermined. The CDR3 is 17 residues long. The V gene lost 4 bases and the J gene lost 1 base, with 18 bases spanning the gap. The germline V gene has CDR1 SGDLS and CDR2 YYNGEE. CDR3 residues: CASSSPLAATSGNTIYF. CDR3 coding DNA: TGTGCCAGCAGCTCCCCCTTGGCAGCGACTTCTGGAAACACCATATATTTT.

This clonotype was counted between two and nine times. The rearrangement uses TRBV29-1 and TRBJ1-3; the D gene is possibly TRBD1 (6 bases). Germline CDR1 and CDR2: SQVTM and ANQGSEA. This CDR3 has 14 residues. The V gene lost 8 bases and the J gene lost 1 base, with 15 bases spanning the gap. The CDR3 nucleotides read TGCAGCCTGGCGGGGGGCCCGTCTGGAAACACCATATATTTT. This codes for CSLAGGPSGNTIYF.